This T cell receptor beta chain was captured by sequencing in a study of blood T cell repertoires in COVID-19. As for the study in general: Sample material is recorded as cDNA or gDNA derived from T cells, B-cell-depleted T cells, or PBMCs.

The length of the CDR3 is 14 residues. V was pared by 1 base and J by 6 bases, with 0 bases of the junction left unmatched. CDR1 SNHLY and CDR2 FYNNEI come from the germline V gene. TCRdb keeps only in-frame clones here, not all; method: immunoSEQ multiplex PCR. The sample includes roughly 93,000 clones, approximately 87% of them seen just once. The receptor comes from a human donor in a cohort sampled during active COVID-19. Sequencing was performed on peripheral blood. The chain couples TRBV2 to TRBJ1-4, with 9 positions matching TRBD1. The CDR3 DNA is TGTGCCAGCAGTGAAGGGACAGGGGATGAAAAACTGTTTTTT. This gives the protein CASSEGTGDEKLFF.